This TCR beta chain was observed in a study of identical twins. Study-level results: For out-of-frame beta sequences, excess twin sharing was weaker. Potential partial confounding of zero-insertion analyses by invariant MAIT and iNKT cells was noted.

This CDR3 has 14 amino acids. CDR1 is MNHEY and CDR2 is SMNVEV in the germline V gene (reference sequence). The V segment lost 4 bases and the J segment 6 bases; nucleotides outside the gene matches: 4. Unique molecular identifiers were in the cDNA, with template-switch universal primer binding. TCRdb redid the calling of the 5' RACE reads with MiXCR, one entry per CDR3 protein. The table includes roughly 470,000 distinct CDR3 sequences, 14% detected once. In its sample, this clonotype was seen a few times. Antigen specificity is unknown. These data were likewise used in another study, on yellow fever vaccine responses in identical twins.

The chain couples TRBV27 to TRBJ2-3, with 10 nucleotides matching TRBD1. The specimen was CD4+ T cells sorted from blood. The sequence came from a young woman in good health. The CDR3 loop is CASSSGQGWDTQYF. DNA of the CDR3: TGTGCCAGCAGTTCGGGACAGGGGTGGGATACGCAGTATTTT.